This T cell receptor beta chain comes out of a study of T cells expressing NK-cell markers. Study at large: Just one sequenced donor of eight was HCMV-seronegative, while seven were seropositive. Points from the study as a whole: The study found these clonotypes also leading the CD3+CD56-NKG2C+ fraction in several donors. NKG2C+ dominant clonotype frequencies in six donors were about 1.0-7.0% of CD8+ T cells.

The V gene's germline CDR1 is DFQATT and CDR2 SNEGSKA (reference sequence). CDR3 length: 14 residues. The TCR beta cDNA came from 5'RACE template switching with UMIs. One entry per CDR3 protein, without DNA, is what TCRdb gives after re-calling the 5' RACE reads. This repertoire includes a few hundred thousand distinct CDR3 sequences. Worth noting for this clonotype: Antigen specificity is unknown.

The J gene is TRBJ2-1, the V gene TRBV20-1; as DNA is missing, the TRBD2 call by TCRdb cannot be tested. The sequencing sample was made of blood T cells: a sorted CD56 or NKG2C T cell subset, CD4+ or CD8+ T cells, or bulk PBMC T cells (not recorded which). The sequence was obtained from a man aged 18 to 29 in good health. This CDR3 reads CSAPVLERANEQFF.